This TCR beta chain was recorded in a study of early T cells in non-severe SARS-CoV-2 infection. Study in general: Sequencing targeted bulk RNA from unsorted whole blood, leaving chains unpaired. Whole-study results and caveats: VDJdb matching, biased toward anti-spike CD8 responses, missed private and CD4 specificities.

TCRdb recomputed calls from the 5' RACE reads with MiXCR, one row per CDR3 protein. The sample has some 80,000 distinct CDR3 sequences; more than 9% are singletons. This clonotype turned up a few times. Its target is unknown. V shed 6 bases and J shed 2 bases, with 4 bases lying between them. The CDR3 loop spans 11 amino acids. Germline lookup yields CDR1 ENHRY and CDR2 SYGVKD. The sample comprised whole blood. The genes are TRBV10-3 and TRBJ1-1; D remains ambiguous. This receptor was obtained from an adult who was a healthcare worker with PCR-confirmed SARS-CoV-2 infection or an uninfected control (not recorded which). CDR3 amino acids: CAIRTNTEAFF. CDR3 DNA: TGTGCCATCAGGACCAACACTGAAGCTTTCTTT.